This TCR beta chain was recorded in a study of blood T cell repertoires in COVID-19. Using immunoSEQ multiplex PCR, the repertoire was profiled, and TCRdb retains in-frame clones only, with some absent. The sample shows roughly 230,000 clones, 65% to 85% of them seen only once. CDR3 length: 14 amino acids. CDR1 and CDR2 (germline): MNHEY, SVGAGI. Trimming left V 11 bases short and J 0 bases short, with 14 bases between. The V and J genes are TRBV6-5 and TRBJ1-5; a weak D match, TRBD1 (6 bases). The sequence was obtained from a man in his forties with active or convalescent COVID-19. Specimen: peripheral blood. CDR3 loop: CALPRTVSNQPQHF. The CDR3 DNA reads as TGTGCCCTACCAAGGACAGTTAGCAATCAGCCCCAGCATTTT.